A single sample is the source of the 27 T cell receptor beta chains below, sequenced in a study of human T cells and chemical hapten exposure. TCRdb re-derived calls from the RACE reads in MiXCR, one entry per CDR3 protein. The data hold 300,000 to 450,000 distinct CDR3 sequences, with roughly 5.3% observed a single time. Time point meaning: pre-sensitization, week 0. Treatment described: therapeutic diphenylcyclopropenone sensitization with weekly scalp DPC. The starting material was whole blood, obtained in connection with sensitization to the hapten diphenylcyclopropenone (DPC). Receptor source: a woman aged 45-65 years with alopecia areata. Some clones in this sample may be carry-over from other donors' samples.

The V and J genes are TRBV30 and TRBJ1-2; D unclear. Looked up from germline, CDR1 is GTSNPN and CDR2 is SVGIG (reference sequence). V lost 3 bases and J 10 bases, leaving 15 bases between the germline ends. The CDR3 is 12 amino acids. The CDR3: CAWSAGQAIYTF. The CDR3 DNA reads TGTGCCTGGAGCGCCGGCCAGGCGATCTACACCTTC.

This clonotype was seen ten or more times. CDR3 sequence (DNA): TGTGCCAGCAGCTTAGAAAGAGACCGGAATGAGCAGTTCTTC. Amino acids: CASSLERDRNEQFF. V usage is TRBV7-2 and J usage is TRBJ2-1; the D is unclear. Germline CDR1 is SGHTA and CDR2 is FQGNSA. Trimming stripped 1 base from V and 7 bases from J, with 11 bases between. This CDR3 is built from 14 residues.

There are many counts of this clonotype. The CDR3 reads CASGLPEVGRTEAFF. The CDR3 DNA reads TGTGCCAGCGGGCTGCCAGAAGTTGGTCGCACTGAAGCTTTCTTT. The rearrangement uses TRBV6-5 and TRBJ1-1; D is unresolved. The CDR3 runs 15 residues. Trimming removed 8 bases from V and 4 bases from J, with 20 bases in between. The V gene's germline CDR1 is MNHEY and CDR2 SVGAGI.

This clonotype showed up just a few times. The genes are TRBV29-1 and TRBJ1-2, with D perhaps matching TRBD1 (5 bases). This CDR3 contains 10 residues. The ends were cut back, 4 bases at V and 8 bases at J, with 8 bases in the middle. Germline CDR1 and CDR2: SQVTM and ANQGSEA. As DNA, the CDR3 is TGCAGCGTTGCGGGGGAAGGCTACACCTTC. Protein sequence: CSVAGEGYTF.

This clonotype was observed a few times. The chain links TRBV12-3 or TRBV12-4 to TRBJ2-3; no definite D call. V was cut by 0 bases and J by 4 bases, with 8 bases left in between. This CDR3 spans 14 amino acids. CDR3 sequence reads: CASSLAVTADTQYF. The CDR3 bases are TGTGCCAGCAGTTTAGCGGTAACAGCAGATACGCAGTATTTT.

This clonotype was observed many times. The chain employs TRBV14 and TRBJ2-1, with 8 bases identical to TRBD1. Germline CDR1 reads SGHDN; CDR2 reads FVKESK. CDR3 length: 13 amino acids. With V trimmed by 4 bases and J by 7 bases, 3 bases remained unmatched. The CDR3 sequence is CASSPQGANEQFF. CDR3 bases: TGTGCCAGCAGCCCGCAGGGGGCTAATGAGCAGTTCTTC.

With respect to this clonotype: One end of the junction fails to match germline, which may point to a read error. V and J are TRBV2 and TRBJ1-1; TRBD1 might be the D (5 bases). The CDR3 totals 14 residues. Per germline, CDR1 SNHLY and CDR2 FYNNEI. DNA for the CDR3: TGTGCCAGCAGGGAAGGGGAGTTGGGGACTGAAGCTTTCTTT. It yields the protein CASREGELGTEAFF.

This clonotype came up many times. The CDR3 DNA sequence: TGTGCCACCAGCAGAGATGCCTCCTACGAGCAGTACTTC. Its protein is CATSRDASYEQYF. The chain uses TRBV15 and TRBJ2-7; D remains unclear. CDR3 size: 13 residues. Per germline, CDR1 LNHNV and CDR2 YYDKDF (reference sequence). V dropped 0 bases and J dropped 0 bases, with 3 bases sitting between them.

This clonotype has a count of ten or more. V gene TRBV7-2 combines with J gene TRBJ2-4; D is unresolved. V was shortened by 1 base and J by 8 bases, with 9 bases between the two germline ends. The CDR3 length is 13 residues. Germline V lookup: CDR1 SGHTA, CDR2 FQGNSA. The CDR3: CASSLGRVDIQYF. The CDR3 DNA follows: TGTGCCAGCAGCTTAGGAAGGGTGGACATTCAGTACTTC.

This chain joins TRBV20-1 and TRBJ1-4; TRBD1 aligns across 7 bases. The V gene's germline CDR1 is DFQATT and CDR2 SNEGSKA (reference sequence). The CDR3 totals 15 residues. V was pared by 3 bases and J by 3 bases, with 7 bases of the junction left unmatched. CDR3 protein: CSARDYRGSNEKLFF. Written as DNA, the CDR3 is TGCAGTGCTAGGGACTACAGGGGTTCTAATGAAAAACTGTTTTTT.

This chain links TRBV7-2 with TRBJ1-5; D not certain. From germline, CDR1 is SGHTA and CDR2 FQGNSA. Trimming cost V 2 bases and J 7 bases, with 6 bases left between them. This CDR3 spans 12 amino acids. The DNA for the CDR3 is TGTGCCAGCAGCTTACCCCCCCAGCCCCAGCATTTT. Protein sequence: CASSLPPQPQHF.

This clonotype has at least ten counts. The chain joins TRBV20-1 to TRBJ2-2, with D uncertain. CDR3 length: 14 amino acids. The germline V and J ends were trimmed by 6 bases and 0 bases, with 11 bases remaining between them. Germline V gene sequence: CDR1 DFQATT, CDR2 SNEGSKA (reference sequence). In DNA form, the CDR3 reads TGCAGTGCCCCCGGGCTCTCGAACACCGGGGAGCTGTTTTTT. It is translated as CSAPGLSNTGELFF.

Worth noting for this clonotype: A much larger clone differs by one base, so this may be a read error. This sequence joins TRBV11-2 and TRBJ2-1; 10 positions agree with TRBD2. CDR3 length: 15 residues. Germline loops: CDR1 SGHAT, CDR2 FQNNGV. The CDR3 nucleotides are TGTGCCAGCAGCTCCGGGACTAGCGCTTACAATGGGCAGTTCTTC. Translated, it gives CASSSGTSAYNGQFF.

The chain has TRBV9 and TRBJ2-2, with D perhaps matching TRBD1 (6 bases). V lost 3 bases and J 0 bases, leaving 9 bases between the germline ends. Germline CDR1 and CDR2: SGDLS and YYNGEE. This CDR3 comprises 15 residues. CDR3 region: CASSADRSNTGELFF. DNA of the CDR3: TGTGCCAGCAGCGCCGACAGGTCGAACACCGGGGAGCTGTTTTTT. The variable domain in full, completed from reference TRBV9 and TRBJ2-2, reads DSGVTQTPKHLITATGQRVTLRCSPRSGDLSVYWYQQSLDQGLQFLIQYYNGEERAKGNILERFSAQQFPDLHSELNLSSLELGDSALYFCASSADRSNTGELFFGEGSRLTVL.

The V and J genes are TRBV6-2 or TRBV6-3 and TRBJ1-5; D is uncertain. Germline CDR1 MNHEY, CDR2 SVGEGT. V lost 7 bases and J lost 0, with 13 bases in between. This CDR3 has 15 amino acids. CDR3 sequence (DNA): TGTGCCAGCACTATACGGGAGTATAGCAATCAGCCCCAGCATTTT. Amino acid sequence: CASTIREYSNQPQHF.

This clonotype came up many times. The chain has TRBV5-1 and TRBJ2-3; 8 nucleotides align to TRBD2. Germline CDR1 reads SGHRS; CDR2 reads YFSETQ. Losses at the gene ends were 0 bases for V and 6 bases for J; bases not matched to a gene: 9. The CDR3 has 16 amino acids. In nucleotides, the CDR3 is TGCGCCAGCAGCTTGGCCCCAGCGGGGGTAACTGATACGCAGTATTTT. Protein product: CASSLAPAGVTDTQYF.

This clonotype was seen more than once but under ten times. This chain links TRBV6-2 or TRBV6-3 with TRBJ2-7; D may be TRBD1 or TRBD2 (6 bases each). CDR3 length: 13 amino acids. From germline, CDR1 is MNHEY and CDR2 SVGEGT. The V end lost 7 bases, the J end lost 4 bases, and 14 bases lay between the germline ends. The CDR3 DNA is TGTGCCAGCACCTCGGGGGCAACGTACGAGCAGTACTTC. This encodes CASTSGATYEQYF.

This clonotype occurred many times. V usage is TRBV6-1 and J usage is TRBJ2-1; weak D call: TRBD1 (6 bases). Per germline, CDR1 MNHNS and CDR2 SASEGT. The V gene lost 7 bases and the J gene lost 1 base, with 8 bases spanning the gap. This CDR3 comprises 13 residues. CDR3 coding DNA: TGTGCCAGCAACAGGGATTCCTACAATGAGCAGTTCTTC. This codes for CASNRDSYNEQFF.

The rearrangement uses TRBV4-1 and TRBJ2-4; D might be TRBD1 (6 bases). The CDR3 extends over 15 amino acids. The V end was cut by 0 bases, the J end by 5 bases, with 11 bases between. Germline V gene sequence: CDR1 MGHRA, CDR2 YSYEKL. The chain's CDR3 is CASSQDEQGQNIQYF. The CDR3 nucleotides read TGCGCCAGCAGCCAAGATGAGCAGGGGCAAAACATTCAGTACTTC.

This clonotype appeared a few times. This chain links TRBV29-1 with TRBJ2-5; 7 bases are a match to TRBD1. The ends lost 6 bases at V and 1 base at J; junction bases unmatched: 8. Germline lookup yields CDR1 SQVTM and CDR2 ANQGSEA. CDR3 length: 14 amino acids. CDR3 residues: CSVAAGTAQETQYF. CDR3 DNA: TGCAGCGTCGCGGCCGGGACAGCCCAAGAGACCCAGTACTTC.

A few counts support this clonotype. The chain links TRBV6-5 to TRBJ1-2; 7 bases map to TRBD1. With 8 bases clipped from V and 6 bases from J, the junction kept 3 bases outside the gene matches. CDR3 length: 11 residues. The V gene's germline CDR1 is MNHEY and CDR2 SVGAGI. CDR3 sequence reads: CASLTGHGYTF. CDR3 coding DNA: TGTGCCAGCTTGACAGGGCATGGCTACACCTTC.

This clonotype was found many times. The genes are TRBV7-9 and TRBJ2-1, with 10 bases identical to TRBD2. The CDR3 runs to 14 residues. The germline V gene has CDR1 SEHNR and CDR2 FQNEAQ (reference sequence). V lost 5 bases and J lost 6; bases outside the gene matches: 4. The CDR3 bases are TGTGCCAGCAGCCCCAAGCGGGAGGGCAATGAGCAGTTCTTC. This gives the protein CASSPKREGNEQFF.

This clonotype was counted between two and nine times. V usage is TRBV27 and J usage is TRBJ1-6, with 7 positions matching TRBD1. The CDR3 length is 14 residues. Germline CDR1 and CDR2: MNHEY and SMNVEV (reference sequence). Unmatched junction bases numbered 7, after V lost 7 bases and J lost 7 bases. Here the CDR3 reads CASTWGRGNSPLHF. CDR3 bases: TGTGCCAGCACCTGGGGCAGGGGGAATTCACCCCTCCACTTT.

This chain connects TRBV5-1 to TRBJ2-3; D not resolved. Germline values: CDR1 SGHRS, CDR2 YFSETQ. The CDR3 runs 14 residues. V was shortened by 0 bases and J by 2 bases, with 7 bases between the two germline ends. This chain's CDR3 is CASSLDTFTDTQYF. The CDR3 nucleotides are TGCGCCAGCAGCTTGGACACGTTCACAGATACGCAGTATTTT.

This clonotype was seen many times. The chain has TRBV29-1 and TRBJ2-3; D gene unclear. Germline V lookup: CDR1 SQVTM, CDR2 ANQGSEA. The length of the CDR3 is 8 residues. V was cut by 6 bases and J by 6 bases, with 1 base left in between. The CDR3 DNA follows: TGCAGCGTCGATACGCAGTATTTT. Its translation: CSVDTQYF.

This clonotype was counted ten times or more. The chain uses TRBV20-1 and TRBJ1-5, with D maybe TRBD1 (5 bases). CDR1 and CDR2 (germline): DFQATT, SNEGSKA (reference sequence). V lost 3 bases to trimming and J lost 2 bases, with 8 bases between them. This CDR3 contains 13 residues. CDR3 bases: TGCAGTGCTAGGGGGGTTGGCAATCAGCCCCAGCATTTT. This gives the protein CSARGVGNQPQHF.

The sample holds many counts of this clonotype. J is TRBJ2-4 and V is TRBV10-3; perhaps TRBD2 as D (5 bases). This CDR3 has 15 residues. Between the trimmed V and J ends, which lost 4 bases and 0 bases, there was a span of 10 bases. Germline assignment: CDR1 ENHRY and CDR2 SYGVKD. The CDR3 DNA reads TGTGCCATCAGTGCGGCGGGTCTAGCCAAAAACATTCAGTACTTC. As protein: CAISAAGLAKNIQYF.